The 27 T cell receptor beta chains presented below share a single source sample, sequenced in a study of radiation and T cells in renal cell carcinoma. Time point given: blood 4 weeks post-SBRT, at nephrectomy. The treatment: 15 Gy SBRT to primary tumor, nephrectomy 4 weeks later. TCRdb's copy holds only in-frame clones and misses some; the assay was immunoSEQ multiplex PCR. The sample consists of around 30,000 clones, 65% to 85% of them appearing once. The specimen comprised blood, sampled from a patient whose treatment included radiotherapy and nephrectomy. Receptor source: a man between 60 and 75 years old with renal cell carcinoma.

The chain employs TRBV19 and TRBJ1-1, with a weak D call TRBD1 (6 bases). V gave up 9 bases and J gave up 4 bases, with 18 bases separating them. This CDR3 has 14 residues. Looked up from germline, CDR1 is LNHDA and CDR2 is SQIVND (reference sequence). CDR3 residues: CASTRGGGGTEAFF. CDR3 DNA: TGTGCCAGCACCAGAGGGGGGGGCGGCACTGAAGCTTTCTTT.

This clone came up a few times. J is TRBJ2-7 and V is TRBV5-1, with D tentatively TRBD1 (6 bases). The V and J ends lost 3 bases and 1 base respectively, with 11 bases between them. The CDR3 extends over 14 amino acids. Germline V gives CDR1 SGHRS, CDR2 YFSETQ. CDR3 DNA sequence: TGCGCCAGCAGCTGGGCAGGGGAATCCTACGAGCAGTACTTC. Translated: CASSWAGESYEQYF.

The CDR3 loop is CASSQSRRDISPLHF. The CDR3 bases are TGCGCCAGCAGCCAATCCCGCAGGGATATTTCACCCCTCCACTTT. The chain uses TRBV4-3 and TRBJ1-6; possibly TRBD1 for D (5 bases). This CDR3 is built from 15 residues. Trimming took off 2 bases at V and 9 bases at J, with 14 bases between the two ends. CDR1 is LGHNA and CDR2 is YSLEER in the germline V gene.

This chain connects TRBV6-6 to TRBJ1-4; 7 bases line up with TRBD1. The germline V gene encodes CDR1 MNHNY and CDR2 SVGAGI (reference sequence). The CDR3 has 15 amino acids. V shed 8 bases, J shed 1 base, and the junction held 7 bases outside the gene matches. The CDR3 DNA sequence: TGTGCCAGCCAAGGGGGCGGATTAACTAATGAAAAACTGTTTTTT. Translated: CASQGGGLTNEKLFF.

The rearrangement joins TRBV5-4 to TRBJ1-2; D may be TRBD1 (6 bases). The CDR3 runs to 17 residues. Per germline, CDR1 SGHNT and CDR2 YYREEE (reference sequence). Trimming removed 4 bases at V and 4 bases at J, with 23 bases between. CDR3 nucleotide sequence: TGTGCCAGCAGCCCCGGCGACGGGGGCGCGGTATCCTATGGCTACACCTTC. Protein sequence: CASSPGDGGAVSYGYTF.

CDR3 nucleotides: TGTGCCATCAGTGAGTCGGAGGACAGGGTTATTAGGAACACCGGGGAGCTGTTTTTT. Protein product: CAISESEDRVIRNTGELFF. This sequence joins TRBV10-3 and TRBJ2-2, with 8 bases lining up with TRBD1. The CDR3 loop spans 19 amino acids. Germline values: CDR1 ENHRY, CDR2 SYGVKD. J was trimmed by 1 base and V by 0 bases; bases with no gene match: 10.

The chain uses TRBV11-2 and TRBJ2-5; D possibly corresponds to TRBD1 (5 bases). In germline, CDR1 is SGHAT, CDR2 FQNNGV. The ends were cut back, 0 bases at V and 7 bases at J, with 9 bases in the middle. This CDR3 has 13 residues. For the CDR3, the DNA is TGTGCCAGCAGCTTAGATCAGGGTCCGACCCAGTACTTC. It codes for CASSLDQGPTQYF.

The chain combines TRBV28 with TRBJ2-6; D might be TRBD1 (7 bases). The ends were cut back, 6 bases at V and 0 bases at J, with 18 bases in the middle. Per germline, CDR1 MDHEN and CDR2 SYDVKM. The CDR3 contains 18 residues. The CDR3 nucleotides are TGTGCCAGCAGGCCACAGGGGCTGCGGGGCTCTGGGGCCAACGTCCTGACTTTC. Translating gives CASRPQGLRGSGANVLTF.

This clone was recorded at least ten times. The V call is TRBV7-2, the J call TRBJ1-6, with TRBD1 matching over 9 bases. The CDR3 sequence is 16 residues long. V lost 3 bases to trimming and J lost 7 bases; unmatched junction nucleotides: 7. Germline V gene data show CDR1 as SGHTA and CDR2 as FQGNSA. The chain's CDR3 is CASSFGRGQGNSPLHF. CDR3 nucleotides: TGTGCCAGCAGCTTCGGAAGGGGACAGGGAAATTCACCCCTCCACTTT.

CDR3 protein: CASSLTSGVNTQYF. In DNA, the CDR3 is TGTGCCAGCAGCTTGACAAGTGGGGTAAATACGCAGTATTTT. V is TRBV5-8 and J is TRBJ2-3, with unresolved D. The CDR3 contains 14 residues. V shed 1 base and J shed 7 bases, with 13 bases lying between them. Germline V lookup: CDR1 SGHTS, CDR2 YDEGEE.

This clone has just one count. This chain connects TRBV11-2 to TRBJ1-2; possible D gene TRBD1, 5 bases. This CDR3 is 17 amino acids long. The V gene's germline CDR1 is SGHAT and CDR2 FQNNGV. The V gene lost 0 bases and the J gene lost 7 bases, with 21 bases spanning the gap. CDR3 protein: CASSLDTGAGFRGGYTF. In nucleotides, the CDR3 is TGTGCCAGCAGCTTAGATACCGGGGCGGGTTTTAGAGGTGGCTACACCTTC.

The chain combines TRBV5-1 with TRBJ1-4; D is possibly TRBD1 (5 bases). V shed 5 bases and J shed 3 bases, with 11 bases lying between them. There are 14 residues in the CDR3. CDR1 and CDR2 from the germline V gene are SGHRS and YFSETQ. This CDR3 reads CASRRDGSNEKLFF. As DNA, the CDR3 is TGCGCCAGCAGAAGGGACGGATCTAATGAAAAACTGTTTTTT.

The chain uses TRBV18 and TRBJ2-1; TRBD2 matches 7 bases. The CDR3 has 16 residues. Per germline, CDR1 KGHSH and CDR2 LQKENI. The ends lost 3 bases at V and 5 bases at J; junction bases unmatched: 10. The CDR3 sequence: CASSPQRLAGHNEQFF. CDR3 bases: TGTGCCAGCTCACCCCAGAGACTAGCTGGCCACAATGAGCAGTTCTTC. Filled out from reference TRBV18 and TRBJ2-1, the complete variable domain reads NAGVMQNPRHLVRRRGQEARLRCSPMKGHSHVYWYRQLPEEGLKFMVYLQKENIIDESGMPKERFSAEFPKEGPSILRIQQVVRGDSAAYFCASSPQRLAGHNEQFFGPGTRLTVL.

The V call is TRBV6-5, the J call TRBJ2-3; D gene ambiguous. The CDR3 covers 13 residues. Germline V gene data show CDR1 as MNHEY and CDR2 as SVGAGI. Trimming pared 8 bases from V and 2 bases from J, leaving 11 bases between. The CDR3 is CASGRSYTDTQYF. The CDR3 DNA reads TGTGCCAGCGGACGTTCGTACACAGATACGCAGTATTTT.

The rearrangement joins TRBV2 to TRBJ1-1; D possibly corresponds to TRBD1 (6 bases). CDR1 and CDR2 from the germline V gene are SNHLY and FYNNEI. The CDR3 length is 13 residues. The V end was cut by 8 bases, the J end by 6 bases, with 16 bases between. Here the CDR3 DNA reads TGTGCCAGCGCTTCGGACGGGGGCGCTGAAGCTTTCTTT. Its translation is CASASDGGAEAFF.

This clone was picked up a small number of times. Relative to the germline gene, one junction end is altered; a read error may explain this. The chain has TRBV19 and TRBJ2-7; 7 bases match TRBD1. Germline V gene lookup returns CDR1 LNHDA and CDR2 SQIVND (reference sequence). The CDR3 has 11 amino acids. The CDR3 DNA is TGTGCCAGTAGTGTCAGGGGGATAGGAGTCTTC. Protein product: CASSVRGIGVF.

This sequence joins TRBV6-6 and TRBJ1-4, with D perhaps matching TRBD1 (5 bases). The length of the CDR3 is 12 residues. The V and J ends lost 7 bases and 8 bases respectively, with 11 bases between them. CDR1 and CDR2 from the germline V gene are MNHNY and SVGAGI (reference sequence). As DNA, the CDR3 is TGTGCCAGCACTTGGGGGAAGGAAAAACTGTTTTTT. This translates into CASTWGKEKLFF.

The rearrangement uses TRBV19 and TRBJ1-2, with D possibly being TRBD1 (5 bases). Trimming left V 5 bases short and J 5 bases short, with 15 bases between. Germline CDR1 LNHDA, CDR2 SQIVND (reference sequence). The CDR3 length is 14 residues. The CDR3 loop reads CASSARDGLYGYTF. The CDR3 DNA follows: TGTGCCAGTAGTGCCCGGGACGGATTATATGGCTACACCTTC.

CDR3 residues: CAWSRQGGYEQYF. CDR3 sequence (DNA): TGTGCCTGGAGCCGCCAGGGGGGCTACGAGCAGTACTTC. The V gene is TRBV30, the J gene TRBJ2-7, with D perhaps TRBD1 (7 bases). The CDR3 loop spans 13 amino acids. V lost 3 bases to trimming and J lost 3 bases, with 12 bases between them. Per the germline V gene, CDR1 is GTSNPN and CDR2 is SVGIG (reference sequence).

The V call is TRBV19, the J call TRBJ1-3; TRBD1 is a possible D gene (6 bases). V was trimmed by 8 bases and J by 6 bases, leaving 14 bases between them. The CDR3 extends over 13 amino acids. The germline V gene has CDR1 LNHDA and CDR2 SQIVND (reference sequence). The DNA of the CDR3 is TGTGCCAGTGTACAGGGTGGCGAAAACACCATATATTTT. Translation gives CASVQGGENTIYF.

This clone was counted only a few times. The V gene is TRBV19, the J gene TRBJ2-2, with D maybe TRBD1 (6 bases). The CDR3 is 13 amino acids. Per germline, CDR1 LNHDA and CDR2 SQIVND (reference sequence). With 10 bases removed from V and 2 bases from J, the gap between germline ends came to 11 bases. CDR3 region: CATGDTNTGELFF. The CDR3 DNA follows: TGTGCCACCGGGGACACTAACACCGGGGAGCTGTTTTTT.

The chain joins TRBV5-1 to TRBJ2-1; D is unresolved. Trimming shortened V by 0 bases and J by 5 bases, and 3 bases separated the two germline ends. Per the germline V gene, CDR1 is SGHRS and CDR2 is YFSETQ. This CDR3 is built from 12 residues. The CDR3 nucleotides read TGCGCCAGCAGCTTGGTCGACAATGAGCAGTTCTTC. Translating it yields CASSLVDNEQFF.

This chain links TRBV9 with TRBJ2-6; unclear D gene. V was pared by 4 bases and J by 2 bases, with 13 bases between. The germline V gene encodes CDR1 SGDLS and CDR2 YYNGEE. The CDR3 runs to 16 residues. CDR3 in amino acids: CASSTPEDPGANVLTF. The CDR3 DNA sequence: TGTGCCAGCAGCACACCCGAGGACCCTGGGGCCAACGTCCTGACTTTC.

The chain recombines TRBV6-6 with TRBJ1-3, with 7 bases that match TRBD1. The junction had 5 bases not matched to a gene; V was cut back by 6 bases and J by 3 bases. The CDR3 consists of 14 residues. Per the germline V gene, CDR1 is MNHNY and CDR2 is SVGAGI (reference sequence). The CDR3 spells CASRAGTVGNTIYF. The CDR3 bases are TGTGCCAGCAGGGCCGGGACAGTTGGAAACACCATATATTTT.

V gene TRBV7-2 combines with J gene TRBJ2-3; 7 bases align to TRBD2. V lost 5 bases, J lost 1 base, and 6 bases stayed unmatched. This CDR3 has 15 amino acids. Germline V gives CDR1 SGHTA, CDR2 FQGNSA. The CDR3 loop reads CASSPFREGTDTQYF. CDR3 coding DNA: TGTGCCAGCAGCCCGTTCCGGGAGGGCACAGATACGCAGTATTTT. The full variable domain, completed using reference TRBV7-2 and TRBJ2-3, is GAGVSQSPSNKVTEKGKDVELRCDPISGHTALYWYRQSLGQGLEFLIYFQGNSAPDKSGLPSDRFSAERTGGSVSTLTIQRTQQEDSAVYLCASSPFREGTDTQYFGPGTRLTVL.

The gene calls are TRBV25-1 and TRBJ1-6; maybe TRBD1 (6 bases). The CDR3 runs 15 residues. The V end was cut by 6 bases, the J end by 6 bases, with 15 bases between. In germline, CDR1 is MGHDK, CDR2 SYGVNS. CDR3: CASRMGAWGNSPLHF. The CDR3 nucleotides read TGTGCCAGCAGGATGGGGGCCTGGGGTAATTCACCCCTCCACTTT. Based on the CDR3 plus reference TRBV25-1 and TRBJ1-6, the full variable domain is EADIYQTPRYLVIGTGKKITLECSQTMGHDKMYWYQQDPGMELHLIHYSYGVNSTEKGDLSSESTVSRIRTEHFPLTLESARPSHTSQYLCASRMGAWGNSPLHFGNGTRLTVT.

V usage is TRBV25-1 and J usage is TRBJ1-1; D gene unclear. V gave up 6 bases and J gave up 5 bases, with 7 bases separating them. This CDR3 contains 11 residues. From germline, CDR1 is MGHDK and CDR2 SYGVNS. The CDR3 spells CASRDWTEAFF. CDR3 nucleotide sequence: TGTGCCAGCAGAGACTGGACTGAAGCTTTCTTT.